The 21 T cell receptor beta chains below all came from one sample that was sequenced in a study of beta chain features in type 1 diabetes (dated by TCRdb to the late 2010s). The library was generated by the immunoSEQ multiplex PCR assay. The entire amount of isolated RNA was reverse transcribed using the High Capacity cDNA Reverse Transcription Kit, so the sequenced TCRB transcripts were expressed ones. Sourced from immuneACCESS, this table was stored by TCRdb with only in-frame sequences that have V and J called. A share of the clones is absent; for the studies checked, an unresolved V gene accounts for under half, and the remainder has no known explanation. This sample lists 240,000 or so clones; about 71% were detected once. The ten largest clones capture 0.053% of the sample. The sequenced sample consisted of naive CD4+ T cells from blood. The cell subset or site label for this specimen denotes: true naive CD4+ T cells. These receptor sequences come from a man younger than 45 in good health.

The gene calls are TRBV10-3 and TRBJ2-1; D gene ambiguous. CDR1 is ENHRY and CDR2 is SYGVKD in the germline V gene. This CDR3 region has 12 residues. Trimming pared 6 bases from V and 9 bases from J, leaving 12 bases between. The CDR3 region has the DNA TGTGCCATCAGCTTAGACGAGGTTGAGCAGTTCTTC. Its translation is CAISLDEVEQFF.

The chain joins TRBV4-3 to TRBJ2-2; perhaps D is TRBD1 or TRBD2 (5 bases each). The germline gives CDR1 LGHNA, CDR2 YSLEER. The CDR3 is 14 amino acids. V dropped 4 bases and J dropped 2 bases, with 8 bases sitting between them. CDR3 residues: CASSPGANTGELFF. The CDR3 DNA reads TGCGCCAGCAGCCCCGGGGCCAACACCGGGGAGCTGTTTTTT.

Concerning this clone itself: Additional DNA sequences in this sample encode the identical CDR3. CDR3 sequence (DNA): TGTGCCAGCAGCGTAGGACAGGAAGAGACCCAGTACTTC. Protein: CASSVGQEETQYF. This chain uses TRBV9 with TRBJ2-5, with D tentatively TRBD1 (6 bases). The CDR3 consists of 13 residues. The V end was cut by 0 bases, the J end by 3 bases, with 6 bases between. Germline V gene sequence: CDR1 SGDLS, CDR2 YYNGEE.

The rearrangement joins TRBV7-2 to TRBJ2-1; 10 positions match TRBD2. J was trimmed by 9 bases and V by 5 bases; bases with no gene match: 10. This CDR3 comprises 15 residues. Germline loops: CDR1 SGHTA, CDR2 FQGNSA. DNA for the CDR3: TGTGCCAGCAGCCCCCAGCGGGGGGGCCAGGGTGAGCAGTTCTTC. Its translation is CASSPQRGGQGEQFF. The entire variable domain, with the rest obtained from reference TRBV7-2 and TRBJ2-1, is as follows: GAGVSQSPSNKVTEKGKDVELRCDPISGHTALYWYRQSLGQGLEFLIYFQGNSAPDKSGLPSDRFSAERTGGSVSTLTIQRTQQEDSAVYLCASSPQRGGQGEQFFGPGTRLTVL.

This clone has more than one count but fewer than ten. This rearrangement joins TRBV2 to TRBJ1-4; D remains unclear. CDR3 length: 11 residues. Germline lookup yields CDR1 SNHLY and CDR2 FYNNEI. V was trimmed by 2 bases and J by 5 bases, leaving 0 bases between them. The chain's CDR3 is CASSENEKLFF. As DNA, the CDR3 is TGTGCCAGCAGTGAAAATGAAAAACTGTTTTTT.

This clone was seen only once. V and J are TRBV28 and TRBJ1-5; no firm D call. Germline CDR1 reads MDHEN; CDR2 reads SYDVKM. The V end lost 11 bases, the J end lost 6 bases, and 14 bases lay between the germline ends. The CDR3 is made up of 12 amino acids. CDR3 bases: TGTGCCCAGAGTGGCTTGGGTCAGCCCCAGCATTTT. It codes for CAQSGLGQPQHF.

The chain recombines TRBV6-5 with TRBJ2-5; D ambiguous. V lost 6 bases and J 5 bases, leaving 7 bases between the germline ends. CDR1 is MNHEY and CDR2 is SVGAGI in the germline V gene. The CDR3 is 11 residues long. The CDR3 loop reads CASRGMETQYF. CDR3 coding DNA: TGTGCCAGCAGAGGGATGGAGACCCAGTACTTC.

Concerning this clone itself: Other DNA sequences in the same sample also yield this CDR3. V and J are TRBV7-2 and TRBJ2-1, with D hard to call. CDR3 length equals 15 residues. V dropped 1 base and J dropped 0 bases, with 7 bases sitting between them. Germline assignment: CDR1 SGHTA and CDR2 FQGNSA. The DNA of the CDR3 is TGTGCCAGCAGCTTAGGTCTCGTCTCCTACAATGAGCAGTTCTTC. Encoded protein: CASSLGLVSYNEQFF.

CDR3 amino acids: CASSLGDRGNSPLHF. In nucleotides, the CDR3 is TGTGCCAGCAGCTTAGGGGACAGGGGGAATTCACCCCTCCACTTT. The rearrangement joins TRBV7-9 to TRBJ1-6; 11 nucleotides agree with TRBD1. V dropped 1 base and J dropped 7; count of bases not matched to a gene: 0. The CDR3 length is 15 residues. The V gene's germline CDR1 is SEHNR and CDR2 FQNEAQ (reference sequence).

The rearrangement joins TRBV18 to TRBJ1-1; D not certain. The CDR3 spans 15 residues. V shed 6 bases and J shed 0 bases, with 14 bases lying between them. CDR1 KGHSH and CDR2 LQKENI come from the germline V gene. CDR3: CASSPVGRLNTEAFF. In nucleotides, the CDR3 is TGTGCCAGCTCCCCCGTCGGGCGGCTGAACACTGAAGCTTTCTTT.

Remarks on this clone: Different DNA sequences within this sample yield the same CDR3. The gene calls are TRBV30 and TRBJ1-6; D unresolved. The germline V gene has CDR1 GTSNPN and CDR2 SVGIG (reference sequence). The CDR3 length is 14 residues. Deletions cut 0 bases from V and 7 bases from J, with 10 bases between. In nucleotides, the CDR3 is TGTGCCTGGAGTGTACAAGGAGGGAATTCACCCCTCCACTTT. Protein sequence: CAWSVQGGNSPLHF.

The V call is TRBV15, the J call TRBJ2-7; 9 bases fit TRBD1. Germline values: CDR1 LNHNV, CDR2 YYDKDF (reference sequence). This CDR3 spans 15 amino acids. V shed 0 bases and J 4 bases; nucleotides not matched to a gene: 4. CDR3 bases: TGTGCCACCAGCAGAGAGGGGACAGGGAGGTACGAGCAGTACTTC. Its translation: CATSREGTGRYEQYF.

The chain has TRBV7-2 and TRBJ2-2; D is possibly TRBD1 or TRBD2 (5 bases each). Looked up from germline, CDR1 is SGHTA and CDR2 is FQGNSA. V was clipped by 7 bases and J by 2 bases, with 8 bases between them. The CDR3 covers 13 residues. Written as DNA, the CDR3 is TGTGCCAGCATGAGGGGTAACACCGGGGAGCTGTTTTTT. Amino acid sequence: CASMRGNTGELFF.

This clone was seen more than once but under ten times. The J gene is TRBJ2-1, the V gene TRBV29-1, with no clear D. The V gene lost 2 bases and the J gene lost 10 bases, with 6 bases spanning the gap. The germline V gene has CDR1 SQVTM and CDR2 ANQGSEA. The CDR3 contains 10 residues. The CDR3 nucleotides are TGCAGCGTTGAATCCGCCGAGCAGTTCTTC. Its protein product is CSVESAEQFF.

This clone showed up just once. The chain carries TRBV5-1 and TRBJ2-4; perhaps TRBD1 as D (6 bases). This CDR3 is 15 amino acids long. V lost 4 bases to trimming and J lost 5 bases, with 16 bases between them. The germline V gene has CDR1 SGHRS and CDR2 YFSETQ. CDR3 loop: CASSLRGRTENIQYF. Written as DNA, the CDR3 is TGCGCCAGCAGCCTCAGGGGCCGAACCGAAAACATTCAGTACTTC.

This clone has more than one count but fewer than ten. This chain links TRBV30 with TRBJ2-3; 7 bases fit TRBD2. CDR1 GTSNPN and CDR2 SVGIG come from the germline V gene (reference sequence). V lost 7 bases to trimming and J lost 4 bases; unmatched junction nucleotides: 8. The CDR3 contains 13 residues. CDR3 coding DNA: TGTGCCTTGGTTGTGGCGGGGGCAGATACGCAGTATTTT. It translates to CALVVAGADTQYF.

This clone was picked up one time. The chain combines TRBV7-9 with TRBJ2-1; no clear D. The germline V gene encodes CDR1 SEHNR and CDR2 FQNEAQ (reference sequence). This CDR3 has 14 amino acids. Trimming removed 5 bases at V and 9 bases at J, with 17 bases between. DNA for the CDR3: TGTGCCAGCAGCCCCATTAGGGTCGTTGGTGAGCAGTTCTTC. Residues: CASSPIRVVGEQFF.

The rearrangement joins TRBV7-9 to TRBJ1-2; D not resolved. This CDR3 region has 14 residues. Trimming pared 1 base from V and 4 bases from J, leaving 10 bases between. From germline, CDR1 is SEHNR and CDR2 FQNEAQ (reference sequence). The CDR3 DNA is TGTGCCAGCAGCTTAGGGGAACTCGGCTATGGCTACACCTTC. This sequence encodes CASSLGELGYGYTF.

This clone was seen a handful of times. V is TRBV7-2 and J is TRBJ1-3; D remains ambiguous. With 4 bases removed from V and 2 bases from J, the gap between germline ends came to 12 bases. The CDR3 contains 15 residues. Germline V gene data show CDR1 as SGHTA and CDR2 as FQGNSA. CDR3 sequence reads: CASSSTRLTGNTIYF. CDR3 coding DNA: TGTGCCAGCAGCTCCACCCGCCTGACTGGAAACACCATATATTTT.

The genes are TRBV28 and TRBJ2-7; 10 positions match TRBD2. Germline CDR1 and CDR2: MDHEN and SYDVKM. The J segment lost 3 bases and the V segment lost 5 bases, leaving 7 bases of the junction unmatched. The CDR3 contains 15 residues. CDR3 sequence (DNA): TGTGCCAGCAGTAACCGGGCTAGCGGGAGCTACGAGCAGTACTTC. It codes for CASSNRASGSYEQYF.

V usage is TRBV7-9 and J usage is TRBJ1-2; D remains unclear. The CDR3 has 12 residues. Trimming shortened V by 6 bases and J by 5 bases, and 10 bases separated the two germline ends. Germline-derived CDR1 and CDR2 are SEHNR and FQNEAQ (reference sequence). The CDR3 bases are TGTGCCAGCAGTTCGACGGGTTATGGCTACACCTTC. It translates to CASSSTGYGYTF.